Below, one TCR beta chain is given with its context. As yet, its antigen is unknown. The table came from immunoSEQ multiplex PCR; TCRdb's copy has only in-frame clones and leaves some out. The sample carries approximately 100,000 clones, over 75% recorded once. The record originates from a study of OX40 agonist ivuxolimab in advanced cancers. About the research overall: Intravenous ivuxolimab was administered to patients every 2 weeks at 0.01 to 10 mg/kg.

This CDR3 has 14 residues. Germline loops: CDR1 KGHSH, CDR2 LQKENI. Deletions cut 2 bases from V and 6 bases from J, with 13 bases between. Study-wide findings and caveats: Among expanded peripheral T cells, antigen specificity went undetermined. The authors also found low normalized T-cell clonal expansion in some nonresponders.

The source is an adult with an advanced solid tumor such as melanoma, head and neck, liver or kidney cancer. The chain recombines TRBV18 with TRBJ1-1; D is perhaps TRBD1 (5 bases). The sequencing here drew on CD4+ or CD8+ T cells sorted from blood, taken in a trial of the OX40 agonist ivuxolimab. The CDR3 DNA is TGTGCCAGCTCACCAGGGGAGGGGAGGGCTGAAGCTTTCTTT. This codes for CASSPGEGRAEAFF.